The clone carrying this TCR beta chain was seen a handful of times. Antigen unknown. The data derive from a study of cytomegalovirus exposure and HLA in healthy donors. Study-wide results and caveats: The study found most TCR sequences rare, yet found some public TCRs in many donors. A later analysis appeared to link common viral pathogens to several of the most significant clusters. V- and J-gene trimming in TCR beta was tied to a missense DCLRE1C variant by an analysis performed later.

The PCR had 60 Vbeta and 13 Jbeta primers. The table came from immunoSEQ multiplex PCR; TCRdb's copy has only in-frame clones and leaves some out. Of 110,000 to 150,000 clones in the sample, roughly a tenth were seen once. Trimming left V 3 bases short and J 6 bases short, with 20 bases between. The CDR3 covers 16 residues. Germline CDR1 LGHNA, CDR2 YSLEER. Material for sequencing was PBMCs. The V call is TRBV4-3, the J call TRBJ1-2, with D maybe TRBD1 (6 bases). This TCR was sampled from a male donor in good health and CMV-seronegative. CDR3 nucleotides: TGCGCCAGCAGCCAGGGGTGGAAGGACAGCTTGAATGGCTACACCTTC. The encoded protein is CASSQGWKDSLNGYTF.